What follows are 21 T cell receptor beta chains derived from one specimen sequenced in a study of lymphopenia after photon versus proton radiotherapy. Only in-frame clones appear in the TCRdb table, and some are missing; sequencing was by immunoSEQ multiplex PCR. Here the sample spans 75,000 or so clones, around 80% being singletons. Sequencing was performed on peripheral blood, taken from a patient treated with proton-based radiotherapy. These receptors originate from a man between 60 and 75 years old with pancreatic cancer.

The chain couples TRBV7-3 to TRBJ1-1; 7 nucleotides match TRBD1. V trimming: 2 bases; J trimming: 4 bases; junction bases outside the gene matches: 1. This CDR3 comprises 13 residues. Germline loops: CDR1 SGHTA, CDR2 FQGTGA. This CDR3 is CASSLDRATEAFF. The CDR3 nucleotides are TGTGCCAGCAGCTTAGACAGGGCCACTGAAGCTTTCTTT. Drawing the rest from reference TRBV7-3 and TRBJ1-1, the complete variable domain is GAGVSQTPSNKVTEKGKYVELRCDPISGHTALYWYRQSLGQGPEFLIYFQGTGAADDSGLPNDRFFAVRPEGSVSTLKIQRTERGDSAVYLCASSLDRATEAFFGQGTRLTVV.

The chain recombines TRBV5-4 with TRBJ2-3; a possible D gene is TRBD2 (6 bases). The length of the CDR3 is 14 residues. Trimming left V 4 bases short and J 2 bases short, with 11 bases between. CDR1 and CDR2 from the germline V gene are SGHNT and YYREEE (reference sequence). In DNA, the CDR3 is TGTGCCAGCAGCGTGACGGGGGTCACAGATACGCAGTATTTT. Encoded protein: CASSVTGVTDTQYF.

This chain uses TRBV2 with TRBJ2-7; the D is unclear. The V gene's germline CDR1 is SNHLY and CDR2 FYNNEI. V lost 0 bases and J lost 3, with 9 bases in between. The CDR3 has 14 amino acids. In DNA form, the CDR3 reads TGTGCCAGCAGTGAAGCGCTTGGCTTCTACGAGCAGTACTTC. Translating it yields CASSEALGFYEQYF.

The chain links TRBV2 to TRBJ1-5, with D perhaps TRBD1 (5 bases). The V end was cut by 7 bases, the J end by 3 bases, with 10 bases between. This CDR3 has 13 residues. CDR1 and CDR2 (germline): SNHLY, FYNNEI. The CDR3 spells CASTGGVNQPQHF. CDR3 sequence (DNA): TGTGCCAGCACTGGGGGGGTCAATCAGCCCCAGCATTTT.

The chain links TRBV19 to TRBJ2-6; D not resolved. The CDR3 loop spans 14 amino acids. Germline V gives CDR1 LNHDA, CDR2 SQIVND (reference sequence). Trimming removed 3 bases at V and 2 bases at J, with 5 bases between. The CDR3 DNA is TGTGCCAGTAGTATTAGCACTGGGGCCAACGTCCTGACTTTC. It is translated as CASSISTGANVLTF.

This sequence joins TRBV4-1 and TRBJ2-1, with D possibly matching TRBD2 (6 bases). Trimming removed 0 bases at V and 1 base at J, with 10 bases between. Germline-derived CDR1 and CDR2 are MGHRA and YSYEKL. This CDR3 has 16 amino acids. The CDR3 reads CASSQDERVSYNEQFF. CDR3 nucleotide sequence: TGCGCCAGCAGCCAAGATGAGCGGGTTTCCTACAATGAGCAGTTCTTC.

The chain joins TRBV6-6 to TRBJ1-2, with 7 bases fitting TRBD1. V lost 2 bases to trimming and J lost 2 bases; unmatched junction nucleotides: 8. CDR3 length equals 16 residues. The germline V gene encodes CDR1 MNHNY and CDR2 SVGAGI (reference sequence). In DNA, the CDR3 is TGTGCCAGCAGTTACCCCCAAACAGGGGAAAACTATGGCTACACCTTC. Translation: CASSYPQTGENYGYTF.

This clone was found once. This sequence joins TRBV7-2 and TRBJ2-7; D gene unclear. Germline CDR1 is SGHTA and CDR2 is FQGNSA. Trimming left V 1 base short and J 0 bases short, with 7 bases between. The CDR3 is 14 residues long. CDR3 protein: CASSLVVTSYEQYF. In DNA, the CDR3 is TGTGCCAGCAGCTTAGTTGTCACCTCCTACGAGCAGTACTTC.

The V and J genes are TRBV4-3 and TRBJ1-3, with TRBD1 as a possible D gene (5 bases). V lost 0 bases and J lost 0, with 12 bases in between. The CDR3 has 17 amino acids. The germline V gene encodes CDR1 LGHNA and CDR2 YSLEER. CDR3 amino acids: CASSQDNGASSGNTIYF. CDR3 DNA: TGCGCCAGCAGCCAAGATAACGGGGCCTCCTCTGGAAACACCATATATTTT.

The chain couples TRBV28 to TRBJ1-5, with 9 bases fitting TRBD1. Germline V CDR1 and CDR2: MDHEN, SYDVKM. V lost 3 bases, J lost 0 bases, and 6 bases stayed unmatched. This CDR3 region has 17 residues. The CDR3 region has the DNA TGTGCCAGCAGTTTGGGACAGGGAACCTTTAGCAATCAGCCCCAGCATTTT. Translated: CASSLGQGTFSNQPQHF.

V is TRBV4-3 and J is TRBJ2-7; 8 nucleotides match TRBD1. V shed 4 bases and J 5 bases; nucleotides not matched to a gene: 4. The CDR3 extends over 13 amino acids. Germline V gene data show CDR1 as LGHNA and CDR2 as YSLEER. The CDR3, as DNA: TGCGCCAGCAGCCGCCTGACAGGGGACGAGCAGTACTTC. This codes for CASSRLTGDEQYF.

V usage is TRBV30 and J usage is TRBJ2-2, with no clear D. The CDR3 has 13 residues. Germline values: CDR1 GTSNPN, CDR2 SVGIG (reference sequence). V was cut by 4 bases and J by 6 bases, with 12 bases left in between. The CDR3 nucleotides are TGTGCCTGGAACAATATAGGGTCCGGGGAGCTGTTTTTT. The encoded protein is CAWNNIGSGELFF.

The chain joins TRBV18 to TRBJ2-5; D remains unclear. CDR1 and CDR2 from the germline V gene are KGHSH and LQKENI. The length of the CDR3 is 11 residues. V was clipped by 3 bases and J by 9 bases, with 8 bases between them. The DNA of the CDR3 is TGTGCCAGCTCACCGAATACGGCCCAGTACTTC. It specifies CASSPNTAQYF.

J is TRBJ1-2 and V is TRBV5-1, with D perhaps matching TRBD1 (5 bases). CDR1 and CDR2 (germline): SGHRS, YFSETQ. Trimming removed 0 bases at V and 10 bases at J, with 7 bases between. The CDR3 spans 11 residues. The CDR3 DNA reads TGCGCCAGCAGCTTGGAGGACACCTACACCTTC. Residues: CASSLEDTYTF.

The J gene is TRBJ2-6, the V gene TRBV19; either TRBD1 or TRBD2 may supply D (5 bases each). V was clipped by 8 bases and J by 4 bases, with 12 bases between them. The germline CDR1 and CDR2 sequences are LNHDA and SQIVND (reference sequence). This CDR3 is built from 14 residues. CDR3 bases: TGTGCCAGTTCCACCAGGGACGGGGCCAACGTCCTGACTTTC. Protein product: CASSTRDGANVLTF.

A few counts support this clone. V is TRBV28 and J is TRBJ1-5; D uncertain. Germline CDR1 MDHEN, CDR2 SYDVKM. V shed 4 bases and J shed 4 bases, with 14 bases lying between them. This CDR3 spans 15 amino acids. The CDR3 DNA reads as TGTGCCAGCAGTTCCCATAATCAAATTAATCAGCCCCAGCATTTT. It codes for CASSSHNQINQPQHF.

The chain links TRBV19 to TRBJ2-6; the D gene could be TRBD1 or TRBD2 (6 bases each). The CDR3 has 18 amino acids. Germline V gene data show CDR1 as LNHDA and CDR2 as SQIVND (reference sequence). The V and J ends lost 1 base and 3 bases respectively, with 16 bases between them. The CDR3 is CASSIGVTGASGANVLTF. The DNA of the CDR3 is TGTGCCAGTAGTATAGGGGTAACGGGGGCAAGTGGGGCCAACGTCCTGACTTTC.

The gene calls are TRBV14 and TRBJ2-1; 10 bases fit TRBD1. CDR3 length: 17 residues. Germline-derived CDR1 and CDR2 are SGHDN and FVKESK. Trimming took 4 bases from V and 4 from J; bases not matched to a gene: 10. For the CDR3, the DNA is TGTGCCAGCAGCCCAGGGACAGGGGTGATTAGGTACAATGAGCAGTTCTTC. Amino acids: CASSPGTGVIRYNEQFF.

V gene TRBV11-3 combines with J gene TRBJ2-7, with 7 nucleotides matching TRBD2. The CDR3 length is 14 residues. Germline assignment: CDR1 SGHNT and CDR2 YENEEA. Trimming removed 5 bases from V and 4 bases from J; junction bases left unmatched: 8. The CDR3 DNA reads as TGTGCCAGCAGCATCGGGGGGACGAGATACGAGCAGTACTTC. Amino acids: CASSIGGTRYEQYF.

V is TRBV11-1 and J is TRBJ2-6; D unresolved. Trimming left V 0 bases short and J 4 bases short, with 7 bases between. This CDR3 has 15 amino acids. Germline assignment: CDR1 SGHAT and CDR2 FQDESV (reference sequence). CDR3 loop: CASSLAGSGANVLTF. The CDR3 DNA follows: TGTGCCAGCAGCTTAGCGGGGTCCGGGGCCAACGTCCTGACTTTC.

The CDR3 is CASSPGQTEAFF. CDR3 sequence (DNA): TGTGCCAGCTCTCCGGGACAGACAGAAGCTTTCTTT. The J gene is TRBJ1-1, the V gene TRBV28, with 7 bases matching TRBD1. This CDR3 spans 12 amino acids. In germline, CDR1 is MDHEN, CDR2 SYDVKM. The V gene end was trimmed by 8 bases and the J gene end by 8 bases; junction bases not matched to a gene: 8.